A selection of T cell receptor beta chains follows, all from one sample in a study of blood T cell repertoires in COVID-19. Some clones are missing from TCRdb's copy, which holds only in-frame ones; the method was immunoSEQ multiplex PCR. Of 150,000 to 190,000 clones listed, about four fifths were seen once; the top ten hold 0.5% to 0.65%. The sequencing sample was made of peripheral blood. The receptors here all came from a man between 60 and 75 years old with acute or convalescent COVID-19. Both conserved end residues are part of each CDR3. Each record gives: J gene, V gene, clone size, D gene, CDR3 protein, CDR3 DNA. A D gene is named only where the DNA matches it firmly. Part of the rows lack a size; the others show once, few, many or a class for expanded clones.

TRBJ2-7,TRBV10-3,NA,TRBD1,CAIKVQGADGQYF,TGTGCCATTAAAGTACAGGGGGCAGACGGGCAGTACTTC
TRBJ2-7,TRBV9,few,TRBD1,CASSLKQGYEQYF,TGTGCCAGCAGCTTGAAACAGGGGTACGAGCAGTACTTC
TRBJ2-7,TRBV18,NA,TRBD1,CASSPVQGANEQYF,TGTGCCAGCTCACCAGTACAGGGGGCCAACGAGCAGTACTTC
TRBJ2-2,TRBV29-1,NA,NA,CSAGSWGSGELFF,TGCAGCGCCGGTTCATGGGGCAGCGGGGAGCTGTTTTTT
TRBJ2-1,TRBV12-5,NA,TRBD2,CASGLVVAGGVNEQFF,TGTGCTAGTGGTTTGGTGGTTGCGGGGGGAGTTAATGAGCAGTTCTTC
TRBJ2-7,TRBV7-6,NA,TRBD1,CASSLSGTASSYEQYF,TGTGCCAGCAGCTTATCGGGGACAGCCAGCTCCTACGAGCAGTACTTC
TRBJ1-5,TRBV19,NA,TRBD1,CASVGQIQPQHF,TGTGCCAGTGTGGGACAGATTCAGCCCCAGCATTTT
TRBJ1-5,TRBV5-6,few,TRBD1,CASSRTGRQPQHF,TGTGCCAGCAGCCGGACAGGGAGGCAGCCCCAGCATTTT
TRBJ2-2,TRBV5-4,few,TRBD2,CASSLGLAGALNTGELFF,TGTGCCAGCAGCTTGGGGCTAGCGGGGGCCCTGAACACCGGGGAGCTGTTTTTT
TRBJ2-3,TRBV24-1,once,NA,CATSDTGDTQYF,TGTGCCACCAGTGACACAGGTGATACGCAGTATTTT
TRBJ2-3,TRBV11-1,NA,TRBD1,CASSLTGVGTDTQYF,TGTGCCAGCAGCCTGACAGGGGTTGGTACAGATACGCAGTATTTT
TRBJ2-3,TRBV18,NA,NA,CASILGGDTQYF,TGTGCCAGTATACTCGGAGGAGATACGCAGTATTTT
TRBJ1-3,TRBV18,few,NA,CASSTRTISGNTIYF,TGTGCCAGCTCAACCAGGACAATCTCTGGAAACACCATATATTTT
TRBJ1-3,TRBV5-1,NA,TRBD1,CASSLAGDRGNTIYF,TGCGCCAGCAGCTTGGCGGGGGACAGAGGAAACACCATATATTTT
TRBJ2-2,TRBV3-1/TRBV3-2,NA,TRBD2,CASSRALGGDTGELFF,TGTGCCAGCAGCCGAGCCCTCGGGGGGGACACCGGGGAGCTGTTTTTT
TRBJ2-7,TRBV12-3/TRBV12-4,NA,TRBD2,CASTSGRAYEQYF,TGTGCCAGCACTAGCGGGAGGGCCTACGAGCAGTACTTC
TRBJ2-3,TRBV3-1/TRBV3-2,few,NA,CASSQTSLTGLKTDTQYF,TGTGCCAGCAGCCAAACATCCTTGACAGGATTAAAAACAGATACGCAGTATTTT
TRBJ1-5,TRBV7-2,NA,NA,CASSLGAMEPQHF,TGTGCCAGCAGCTTAGGGGCCATGGAGCCCCAGCATTTT
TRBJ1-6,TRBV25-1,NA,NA,CASVGTTQNSPLHF,TGTGCCAGCGTCGGGACAACCCAAAATTCACCCCTCCACTTT
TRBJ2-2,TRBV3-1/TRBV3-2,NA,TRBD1,CASGLTRTNSDRGQGGELFF,TGTGCCAGCGGCCTTACCCGTACCAACTCGGACAGGGGGCAAGGCGGGGAGCTGTTTTTT
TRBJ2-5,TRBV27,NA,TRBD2,CASSPRMAGAWETQYF,TGTGCCAGCAGTCCGCGGATGGCGGGAGCGTGGGAGACCCAGTACTTC
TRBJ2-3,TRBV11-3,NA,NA,CASSLRLGETDTQYF,TGTGCCAGCAGCCTCAGACTAGGCGAGACAGATACGCAGTATTTT